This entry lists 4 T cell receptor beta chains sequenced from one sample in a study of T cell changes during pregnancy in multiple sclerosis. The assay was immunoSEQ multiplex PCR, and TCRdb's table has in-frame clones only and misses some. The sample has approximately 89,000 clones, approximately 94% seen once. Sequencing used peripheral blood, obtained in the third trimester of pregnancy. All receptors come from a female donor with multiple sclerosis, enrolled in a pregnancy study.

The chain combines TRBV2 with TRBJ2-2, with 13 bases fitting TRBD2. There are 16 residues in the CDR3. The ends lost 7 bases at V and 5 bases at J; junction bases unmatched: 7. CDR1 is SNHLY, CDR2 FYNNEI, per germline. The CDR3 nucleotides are TGTGCCAGCACAACTAGCGGGGGGGCCAGGACCGGGGAGCTGTTTTTT. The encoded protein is CASTTSGGARTGELFF.

This CDR3 reads CASSLEGTGLFF. The CDR3 DNA follows: TGTGCCAGCAGCTTAGAAGGGACAGGACTTTTCTTT. The chain recombines TRBV11-2 with TRBJ1-1; 8 nucleotides agree with TRBD1. V lost 0 bases to trimming and J lost 13 bases; unmatched junction nucleotides: 4. Germline-derived CDR1 and CDR2 are SGHAT and FQNNGV. The CDR3 is 12 amino acids. Full variable domain (outside the CDR3, taken from reference TRBV11-2 and TRBJ1-1): EAGVAQSPRYKIIEKRQSVAFWCNPISGHATLYWYQQILGQGPKLLIQFQNNGVVDDSQLPKDRFSAERLKGVDSTLKIQPAKLEDSAVYLCASSLEGTGLFFGQGTRLTVV.

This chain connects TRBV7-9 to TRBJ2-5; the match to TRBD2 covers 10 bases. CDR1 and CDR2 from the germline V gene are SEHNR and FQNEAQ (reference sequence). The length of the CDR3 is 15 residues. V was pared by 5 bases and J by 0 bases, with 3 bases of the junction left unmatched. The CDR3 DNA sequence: TGTGCCAGCAGCCTCAGCGGGGGGGACCAAGAGACCCAGTACTTC. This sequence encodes CASSLSGGDQETQYF.

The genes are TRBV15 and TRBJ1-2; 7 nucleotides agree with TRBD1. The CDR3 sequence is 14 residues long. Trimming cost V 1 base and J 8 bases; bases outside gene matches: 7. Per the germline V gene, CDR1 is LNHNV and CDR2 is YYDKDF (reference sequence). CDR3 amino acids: CATSRGQGIGGYTF. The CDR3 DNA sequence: TGTGCCACCAGCAGAGGACAGGGTATCGGGGGCTACACCTTC.